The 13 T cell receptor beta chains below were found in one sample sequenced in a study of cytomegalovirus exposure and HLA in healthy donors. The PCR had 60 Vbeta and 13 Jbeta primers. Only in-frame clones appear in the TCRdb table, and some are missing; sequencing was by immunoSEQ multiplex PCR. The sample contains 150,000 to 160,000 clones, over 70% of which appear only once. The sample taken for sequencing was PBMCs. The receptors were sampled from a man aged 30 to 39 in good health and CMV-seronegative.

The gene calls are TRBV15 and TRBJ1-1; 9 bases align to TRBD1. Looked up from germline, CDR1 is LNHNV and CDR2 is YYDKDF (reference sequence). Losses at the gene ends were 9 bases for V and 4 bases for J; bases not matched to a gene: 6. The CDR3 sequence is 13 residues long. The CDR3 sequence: CATADRGSTEAFF. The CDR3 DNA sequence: TGTGCCACTGCGGACAGGGGCTCCACTGAAGCTTTCTTT.

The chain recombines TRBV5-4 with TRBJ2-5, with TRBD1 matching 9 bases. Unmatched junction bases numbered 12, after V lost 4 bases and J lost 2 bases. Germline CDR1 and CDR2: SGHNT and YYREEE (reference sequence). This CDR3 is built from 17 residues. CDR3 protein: CASSVTGGAGRQETQYF. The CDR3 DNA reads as TGTGCCAGCAGCGTTACAGGGGGCGCGGGTAGGCAAGAGACCCAGTACTTC.

Written as DNA, the CDR3 is TGTGCCATCAGTGAGTCGTCCACAGGGGGGTACTATGGCTACACCTTC. It yields the protein CAISESSTGGYYGYTF. The J gene is TRBJ1-2, the V gene TRBV10-3, with TRBD1 identical over 8 bases. The ends lost 0 bases at V and 3 bases at J; junction bases unmatched: 6. The CDR3 contains 16 residues. The germline V gene encodes CDR1 ENHRY and CDR2 SYGVKD.

CDR3 sequence: CASSQGQGGSYGYTF. CDR3 in DNA: TGTGCCAGCAGTCAAGGACAGGGGGGAAGCTATGGCTACACCTTC. This chain links TRBV7-2 with TRBJ1-2; TRBD1 agrees at 10 bases. V gave up 6 bases and J gave up 4 bases; unmatched junction bases: 8. Germline V CDR1 and CDR2: SGHTA, FQGNSA. CDR3 size: 15 residues.

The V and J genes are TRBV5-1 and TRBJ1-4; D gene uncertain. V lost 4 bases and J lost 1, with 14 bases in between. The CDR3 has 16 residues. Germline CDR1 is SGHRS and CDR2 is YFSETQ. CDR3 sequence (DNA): TGCGCCAGCAGCCTAAAGCTTTCAGGAACTAATGAAAAACTGTTTTTT. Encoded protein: CASSLKLSGTNEKLFF.

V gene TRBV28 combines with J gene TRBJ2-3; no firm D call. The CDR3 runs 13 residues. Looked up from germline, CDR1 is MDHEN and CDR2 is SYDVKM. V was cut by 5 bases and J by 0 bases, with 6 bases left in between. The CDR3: CASSLFSTDTQYF. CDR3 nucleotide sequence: TGTGCCAGCAGTCTCTTCAGCACAGATACGCAGTATTTT.

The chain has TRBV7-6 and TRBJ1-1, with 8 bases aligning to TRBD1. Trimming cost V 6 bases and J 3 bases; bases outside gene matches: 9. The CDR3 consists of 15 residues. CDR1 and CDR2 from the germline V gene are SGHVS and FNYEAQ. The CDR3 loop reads CASRPRQGPDTEAFF. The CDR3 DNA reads TGTGCCAGCAGACCACGACAGGGGCCAGACACTGAAGCTTTCTTT.

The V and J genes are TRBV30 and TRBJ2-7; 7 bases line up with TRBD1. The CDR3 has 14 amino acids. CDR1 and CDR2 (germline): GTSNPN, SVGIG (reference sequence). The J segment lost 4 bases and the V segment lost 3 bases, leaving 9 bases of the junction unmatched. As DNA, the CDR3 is TGTGCCTGGAGCAAACCCAGCAGGGGGTACGAGCAGTACTTC. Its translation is CAWSKPSRGYEQYF. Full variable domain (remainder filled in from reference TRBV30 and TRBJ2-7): SQTIHQWPATLVQPVGSPLSLECTVEGTSNPNLYWYRQAAGRGLQLLFYSVGIGQISSEVPQNLSASRPQDRQFILSSKKLLLSDSGFYLCAWSKPSRGYEQYFGPGTRLTVT.

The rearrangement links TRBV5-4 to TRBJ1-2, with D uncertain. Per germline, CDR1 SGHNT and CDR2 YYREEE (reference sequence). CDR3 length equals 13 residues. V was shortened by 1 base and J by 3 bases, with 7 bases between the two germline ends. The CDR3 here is CASSLKSDYGYTF. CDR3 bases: TGTGCCAGCAGCTTGAAATCCGACTATGGCTACACCTTC. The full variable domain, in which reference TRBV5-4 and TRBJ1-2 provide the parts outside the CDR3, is ETGVTQSPTHLIKTRGQQVTLRCSSQSGHNTVSWYQQALGQGPQFIFQYYREEENGRGNFPPRFSGLQFPNYSSELNVNALELDDSALYLCASSLKSDYGYTFGSGTRLTVV.

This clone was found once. CDR3: CAIRPGGDREKLFF. Here the CDR3 DNA reads TGTGCCATCCGCCCAGGGGGTGATCGGGAAAAACTGTTTTTT. V and J are TRBV10-3 and TRBJ1-4; 7 bases fit TRBD1. After removal of 8 bases from V and 8 bases from J, the junction contained 11 bases not matched to a gene. The CDR3 consists of 14 residues. CDR1 is ENHRY, CDR2 SYGVKD, per germline.

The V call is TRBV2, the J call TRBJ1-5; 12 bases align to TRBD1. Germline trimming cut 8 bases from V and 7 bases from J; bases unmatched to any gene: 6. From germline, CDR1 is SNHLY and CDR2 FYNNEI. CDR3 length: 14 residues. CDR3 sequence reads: CASDRDRGRQPQHF. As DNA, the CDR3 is TGTGCCAGCGACCGGGACAGGGGGCGACAGCCCCAGCATTTT.

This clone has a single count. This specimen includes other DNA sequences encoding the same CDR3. Here the CDR3 DNA reads TGTGCCAGCAGCCTACGGGGATCCGGAAACACCATATATTTT. Translation: CASSLRGSGNTIYF. The V gene is TRBV5-6, the J gene TRBJ1-3, with D hard to call. Trimming cost V 4 bases and J 4 bases, with 12 bases left between them. Germline V gives CDR1 SGHDT, CDR2 YYEEEE. This CDR3 is 14 amino acids long. Together with reference TRBV5-6 and TRBJ1-3, the CDR3 gives the full variable domain: DAGVTQSPTHLIKTRGQQVTLRCSPKSGHDTVSWYQQALGQGPQFIFQYYEEEERQRGNFPDRFSGHQFPNYSSELNVNALLLGDSALYLCASSLRGSGNTIYFGEGSWLTVV.

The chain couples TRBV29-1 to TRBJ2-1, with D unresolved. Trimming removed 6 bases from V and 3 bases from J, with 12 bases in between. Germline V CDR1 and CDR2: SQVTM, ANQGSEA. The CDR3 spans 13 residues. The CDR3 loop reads CSVILRGYNEQFF. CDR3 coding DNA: TGCAGCGTAATCTTACGAGGCTACAATGAGCAGTTCTTC.